What follows is one T cell receptor (beta chain) and its context. It lacks a known antigen. Within one base of it there is no much larger clone, and no base qualities were kept. The library was generated by 5' RACE. TCRdb names Illumina HiSeq 2500 as the instrument used. A second PCR of about 6 to 11 cycles was performed with a sample-barcoded 5' primer and a J-beta primer mix. A template-switch 5' adaptor carrying 12 random nucleotides introduced a unique molecular identifier onto each TCR beta cDNA molecule. At least 3 million CDR3-containing paired-end reads were obtained from each sample. First-strand cDNA synthesis was performed from all RNA using the Mint cDNA synthesis kit, with priming by a TRBC-specific oligonucleotide. Following uracil-DNA glycosylase treatment, all cDNA underwent a first 18-cycle PCR with the universal primers M1SS and BC2_uni_R. Per the source publication's procedure: For normalization, 1 million high-quality reads, each with a distinct molecular identifier, were randomly selected from each sample. Instead of being binned into consensus sequences, reads that shared molecular identifiers were thrown out. MiTCR, run with a Q25 quality threshold and the strictest error-elimination algorithm, handled CDR3 identification, clonotype clustering and error correction. A nonparametric unseen species model with Euler transformation was used to estimate lower-bound total TCR beta diversity. TCRdb redid the processing of the public reads, applying fastp at Q25 and MiXCR, and retained in-frame beta chains. One record per CDR3 amino acid sequence lists the most common genes and DNA. TCRdb, not the original authors, processed these V and J calls. For this sample the table gives roughly 700,000 distinct CDR3 sequences, of which about half were detected only once. The ten top clones hold about 32% of the sample.

The data are from a study of blood T cells in healthy people across ages (dated by TCRdb to about 2015). Some background on the complete study: In model experiments, template switching captured about one uniquely barcoded TCR beta cDNA molecule for every two T cells. The study measured age-related changes in TCR beta repertoire diversity using deep sequencing normalized with unique cDNA molecular identifiers. The donors were divided into four age groups: young (average about 16 years), middle-aged (about 41), aged (about 56) and long-lived (nearly 85). Donors of different ages were randomly distributed across sequencing lanes to avoid experimental bias. For two donors (one aged 18 to 29 and one aged 80 or older), the study analyzed two additional independent replicas of 1 million unique cDNA reads from the same blood draw. The paper as a whole reports these results and caveats: The percentage of naive T cells measured by flow cytometry correlated strongly with observed TCR beta diversity. The long-lived group showed more naive CD4+ T cells, fewer expanded clones and increased TCR diversity than the aged group, suggesting age selection. Estimates of total diversity based on one million sequenced T cells were considered lower bounds and underestimates. Because the CMV infection status of the donors was unknown, age-related changes in expanded clonotypes may potentially have been confounded. Observed TCR beta diversity per million T cells fell roughly linearly with age, and a significant reduction was already apparent by age roughly 41. Bulk unsorted PBMC profiling prevented conclusive comparison of naive and antigen-experienced compartments.

Reading the germline V gene (reference sequence) gives CDR1 DFQATT and CDR2 SNEGSKA. Relative to germline, V is 2 bases shorter and J is 5 bases shorter, with 12 bases between their ends. Spanning cysteine to phenylalanine, the CDR3 consists of 13 amino acids. The only DNA kept is the CDR3, 39 bases in frame from the first base. The roughly 39 donors, aged roughly 6 to 95 years, were systemically healthy Caucasian individuals from Russia. Around 9.8 milliliters of peripheral blood were collected from each donor into EDTA-treated Vacutainer tubes. Ficoll-Paque density-gradient centrifugation was used to isolate PBMCs, with at least 7 million per sample. Total RNA was extracted from PBMCs with Trizol reagent, with at least 5 micrograms obtained per sample. The percentages of naive CD45RAhigh/CD27high T cells were determined by flow cytometry on a PBMC aliquot from every donor.

The origin of this receptor is a woman aged 55-69 years in good health. Sequencing input: blood. Recombination linked TRBV20-1 to TRBJ2-5, with the D gene tentatively TRBD1 or TRBD2, based on 6 matching bases in each. The DNA sequence reads TGCAGTGCTAGAAGGGGGGCAGTGGAGACCCAGTACTTC. The resulting protein is CSARRGAVETQYF.